Following are 6 T cell receptor beta chains from one sample sequenced in a study of blood T cells in healthy people across ages. The authors ran a second PCR of 7 to 11 cycles using a sample-barcoded 5' primer and a J-beta primer mix. TCRdb re-derived calls from the 5' RACE reads in MiXCR, one entry per CDR3 protein. The table records more than 650,000 distinct CDR3 sequences, roughly 24% of them present only once. Separately, the same data were catalogued under a study of T cells of mothers and their children.

The sample was blood. All receptors come from a boy aged 5 to 17 in good health.

The chain recombines TRBV2 with TRBJ2-1; 11 bases line up with TRBD2. Germline V lookup: CDR1 SNHLY, CDR2 FYNNEI. This CDR3 spans 17 amino acids. The J segment lost 4 bases and the V segment lost 5 bases, leaving 10 bases of the junction unmatched. The CDR3 region has the DNA TGTGCCAGCAGTCCGGGACTAGCGGTGCAATCTTACAATGAGCAGTTCTTC. Protein product: CASSPGLAVQSYNEQFF. Full variable domain (outside the CDR3, taken from reference TRBV2 and TRBJ2-1): EPEVTQTPSHQVTQMGQEVILRCVPISNHLYFYWYRQILGQKVEFLVSFYNNEISEKSEIFDDQFSVERPDGSNFTLKIRSTKLEDSAMYFCASSPGLAVQSYNEQFFGPGTRLTVL.

The chain combines TRBV5-1 with TRBJ2-3; D remains ambiguous. Germline CDR1 reads SGHRS; CDR2 reads YFSETQ. Trimming removed 0 bases at V and 1 base at J, with 9 bases between. The CDR3 loop spans 15 amino acids. The DNA for the CDR3 is TGCGCCAGCAGCTTGGTTGGCACGGGCACAGATACGCAGTATTTT. The encoded protein is CASSLVGTGTDTQYF.

This chain's CDR3 is CASSLGGTSGNNEQFF. CDR3 bases: TGTGCCAGCAGTTTAGGAGGTACTAGTGGGAACAATGAGCAGTTCTTC. The chain carries TRBV12-3 or TRBV12-4 and TRBJ2-1; TRBD2 might be the D (5 bases). The CDR3 covers 16 residues. The ends were cut back, 1 base at V and 5 bases at J, with 15 bases in the middle.

This clonotype was seen a few times. The V call is TRBV28, the J call TRBJ2-7, with TRBD1 matching 9 bases. This CDR3 has 14 residues. After removal of 5 bases from V and 4 bases from J, the junction contained 6 bases not matched to a gene. The germline V gene encodes CDR1 MDHEN and CDR2 SYDVKM. CDR3 sequence (DNA): TGTGCCAGCAGTCTAGTAGGGACAGGGTACGAGCAGTACTTC. Its protein is CASSLVGTGYEQYF.

The chain's CDR3 is CASTPSREAKAFF. The CDR3, as DNA: TGTGCCAGCACCCCGAGCAGGGAGGCTAAAGCTTTCTTT. This rearrangement joins TRBV12-3 or TRBV12-4 to TRBJ1-1, with a tentative D call TRBD1 (5 bases). The CDR3 is made up of 13 amino acids. Trimming left V 7 bases short and J 9 bases short, with 18 bases between.

This clonotype was seen repeatedly, ten times or more. The J gene is TRBJ1-3, the V gene TRBV5-1, with 8 bases aligning to TRBD1. V trimming: 4 bases; J trimming: 1 base; junction bases outside the gene matches: 4. CDR1 and CDR2 from the germline V gene are SGHRS and YFSETQ. CDR3 size: 15 residues. CDR3: CASSVDRASGNTIYF. The DNA for the CDR3 is TGCGCCAGCAGCGTGGACAGGGCATCTGGAAACACCATATATTTT.